Listed below are T cell receptor beta chains from one sample, sequenced in a study of shared clonotypes between healthy human individuals. Only in-frame clones appear in the TCRdb table, and some are missing; sequencing was by immunoSEQ multiplex PCR. The table lists hundreds of thousands of clones, 85% to 95% of them singletons. The specimen was naive CD8+ T cells sorted from blood. Receptors were obtained from a young woman in good health. Both conserved end residues are part of each CDR3. A D gene is named only where the DNA matches it firmly. Only some rows state a clone size, as once, few, many or a class for expanded clones.

DNA	CDR3	D	size	V	J
TGTGCCAGCTCCGGCAGCGGGAGGGCCAACGAGCAGTACTTC	CASSGSGRANEQYF	TRBD2	.	TRBV5-6	TRBJ2-7
TGTGCTAGTGGTTTGGTAGGGAGATCTGGCTACACCTTC	CASGLVGRSGYTF	.	.	TRBV12-5	TRBJ1-2
TGTGCCAGCAGTTCGCTAGCGGGCAGCTACGAGCAGTACTTC	CASSSLAGSYEQYF	TRBD2	.	TRBV13	TRBJ2-7
TGTGCCAGCAGCCGGGGGACTAGCGGCACAGATACGCAGTATTTT	CASSRGTSGTDTQYF	TRBD2	.	TRBV6-5	TRBJ2-3
TGTGCCACCAGCAGTGATTCTCCAGCCTACGAGCAGTACTTC	CATSSDSPAYEQYF	.	once	TRBV15	TRBJ2-7
TGCGCCAGCAGCACCCGAGTAGCCTATGGCTACACCTTC	CASSTRVAYGYTF	.	.	TRBV4-1	TRBJ1-2
TGTGCCAGCTCACGGGACTACGACAATGAGCAGTTCTTC	CASSRDYDNEQFF	TRBD2	.	TRBV18	TRBJ2-1
TGTGCCAGCAGCTTAGGTTCTACGCAGCAGTACTTC	CASSLGSTQQYF	.	.	TRBV7-9	TRBJ2-7
TGTGCCAGCAGTTTAGCGACGGCACTGAGGACTGAAGCTTTCTTT	CASSLATALRTEAFF	.	once	TRBV27	TRBJ1-1
TGTGCCAGCTTTTCCGGGGGCTCCTACGAGCAGTACTTC	CASFSGGSYEQYF	.	.	TRBV4-2	TRBJ2-7
TGTGCCAGCAGTTACTCGAGTTCGGATACGCAGTATTTT	CASSYSSSDTQYF	.	.	TRBV6-5	TRBJ2-3
TGTGCCATCAGAACTGATGAGGATGCCAATCAGCCCCAGCATTTT	CAIRTDEDANQPQHF	.	.	TRBV10-3	TRBJ1-5
TGTGCCAGCAGTGCCGAGACAGGGGGCCATCAGCCCCAGCATTTT	CASSAETGGHQPQHF	TRBD1	.	TRBV28	TRBJ1-5
TGCGCCAGCCAGGGAGTTTCAGATACGCAGTATTTT	CASQGVSDTQYF	.	once	TRBV4-1	TRBJ2-3
TGTGCCATCAGGGCTTCGATGAACACTGAAGCTTTCTTT	CAIRASMNTEAFF	.	.	TRBV10-3	TRBJ1-1
TGTGCCAGCAGTTTATCGCAGACATTCTTTTTGCCCCAGCATTTT	CASSLSQTFFLPQHF	.	.	TRBV27	TRBJ1-5
TGTGCCAGCAGCCATCCTTGGGACACAGCGGAGACCCAGTACTTC	CASSHPWDTAETQYF	.	once	TRBV5-4	TRBJ2-5
TGCGCCAGCAGCTTGGAGGGGTTAGAAAACTATGGCTACACCTTC	CASSLEGLENYGYTF	.	.	TRBV5-1	TRBJ1-2
TGTGCCACCGAAGCTAAGGGCAACTATGGCTACACCTTC	CATEAKGNYGYTF	.	.	TRBV10-3	TRBJ1-2
TGTGCCAGCAGTTTACTCCGGGTAAAGAATGGGCAGTACTTC	CASSLLRVKNGQYF	.	.	TRBV28	TRBJ2-7
TGTGCCAGCAGCTCCATCACTAGGGGACGTGGGGATACGCAGTATTTT	CASSSITRGRGDTQYF	.	.	TRBV7-9	TRBJ2-3
TGTGCCAGCAGTGAAAGTCTTAGGGGGAACACCGGGGAGCTGTTTTTT	CASSESLRGNTGELFF	.	.	TRBV2	TRBJ2-2
TGTGCCAGCAGCGTTGGGACAGGGGGCACTGAAGCTTTCTTT	CASSVGTGGTEAFF	TRBD1	.	TRBV5-6	TRBJ1-1
TGTGCCAGCAGTCCTTCAGCGGGAAGAAACACCGGGGAGCTGTTTTTT	CASSPSAGRNTGELFF	TRBD2	once	TRBV7-9	TRBJ2-2
TGTGCCAGCAGTGACGGGTTTAATGAAAAACTGTTTTTT	CASSDGFNEKLFF	.	once	TRBV25-1	TRBJ1-4
TGTGCCAGCAGTGAAGGACAGGGAGGTCAGCCCCAGCATTTT	CASSEGQGGQPQHF	TRBD1	once	TRBV6-5	TRBJ1-5
TGTGCCAGCAGCCCATCGGGGAATGAGCAGTTCTTC	CASSPSGNEQFF	.	.	TRBV11-2	TRBJ2-1
TGTGCCAGCAGCCCGTCAGGGGGCATAGATACGCAGTATTTT	CASSPSGGIDTQYF	TRBD1	.	TRBV5-6	TRBJ2-3
TGTGCCAGCAGACGCCGGGACGGGGCCTACGAGCAGTACTTC	CASRRRDGAYEQYF	.	.	TRBV6-5	TRBJ2-7
TGTGCCAGCAGCCCCACGGAAAATGAGCAGTTCTTC	CASSPTENEQFF	.	.	TRBV9	TRBJ2-1
TGCGCCAGCAGCCTCTTAGGAGGGTTTTTGGACGAGCAGTACTTC	CASSLLGGFLDEQYF	.	.	TRBV4-1	TRBJ2-7
TGCAGCGCGACTAATCTCGACTACAATGAGCAGTTCTTC	CSATNLDYNEQFF	.	.	TRBV29-1	TRBJ2-1
TGTGCCAGCAGGCCTCAAACAGGGAACCAAGAGACCCAGTACTTC	CASRPQTGNQETQYF	.	.	TRBV2	TRBJ2-5